The 22 T cell receptor beta chains in this list originate from one sample, sequenced in a study of cytomegalovirus exposure and HLA in healthy donors (dated by TCRdb to 2016 to 2017). Library construction relied on the immunoSEQ multiplex PCR assay. The multiplex PCR relied on a mix of 60 forward primers for TCR Vbeta segments and 13 reverse primers for TCR Jbeta segments. TCRdb retrieved this table from immuneACCESS and kept in-frame rearrangements only. Not all clones are present; in checked studies, unresolved V genes account for under half, and no reason is known for the remainder. This sample has about 140,000 clones in its table, and around three quarters of those were observed once. The ten largest clones add up to 1.5% to 2% of the sample. The sample comprised PBMCs. The receptors originated from a man in his forties in good health and CMV-seronegative.

The chain carries TRBV30 and TRBJ1-5; the D gene is possibly TRBD1 (6 bases). The germline V gene has CDR1 GTSNPN and CDR2 SVGIG (reference sequence). This CDR3 has 14 residues. V lost 3 bases to trimming and J lost 2 bases, with 11 bases between them. The DNA for the CDR3 is TGTGCCTGGAGGGGGGCGGGAGGCAATCAGCCCCAGCATTTT. It encodes CAWRGAGGNQPQHF. Filled out from reference TRBV30 and TRBJ1-5, the complete variable domain reads SQTIHQWPATLVQPVGSPLSLECTVEGTSNPNLYWYRQAAGRGLQLLFYSVGIGQISSEVPQNLSASRPQDRQFILSSKKLLLSDSGFYLCAWRGAGGNQPQHFGDGTRLSIL.

The chain recombines TRBV10-1 with TRBJ2-7; a possible D gene is TRBD2 (5 bases). CDR3 length equals 13 residues. The germline V gene has CDR1 WNHNN and CDR2 SYGVQD (reference sequence). Trimming took 6 bases from V and 6 from J, leaving 15 bases between them. The CDR3 DNA sequence: TGCGCCAGCAGGGAGGCGGGTAGGTGCGAGCAGTACTTC. Amino acid sequence: CASREAGRCEQYF.

The chain carries TRBV15 and TRBJ2-3; 11 bases are a match to TRBD2. The trim removed 1 base at V and 0 bases at J, leaving 0 bases unmatched. The CDR3 loop spans 16 amino acids. CDR1 and CDR2 (germline): LNHNV, YYDKDF (reference sequence). Here the CDR3 DNA reads TGTGCCACCAGCAGAGGGACTAGCGGGAGCACAGATACGCAGTATTTT. This gives the protein CATSRGTSGSTDTQYF. Complete variable domain (other parts from reference TRBV15 and TRBJ2-3): DAMVIQNPRYQVTQFGKPVTLSCSQTLNHNVMYWYQQKSSQAPKLLFHYYDKDFNNEADTPDNFQSRRPNTSFCFLDIRSPGLGDTAMYLCATSRGTSGSTDTQYFGPGTRLTVL.

The chain has TRBV6-4 and TRBJ1-1, with D possibly TRBD1 on 6 matching bases. The CDR3 runs 14 residues. Germline CDR1 and CDR2: MRHNA and SNTAGT. Trimming stripped 6 bases from V and 1 base from J, with 12 bases between. CDR3 coding DNA: TGTGCCAGCAGAACACAGGGTGGGAACACTGAAGCTTTCTTT. This gives the protein CASRTQGGNTEAFF.

This clone was seen just once. The genes are TRBV10-3 and TRBJ2-5; 11 nucleotides agree with TRBD1. Trimming took 4 bases from V and 5 from J; bases not matched to a gene: 9. The CDR3 has 16 amino acids. CDR1 ENHRY and CDR2 SYGVKD come from the germline V gene. CDR3 DNA: TGTGCCATCAGTGGGGGACAGGGGGTCGAAGGGGAGACCCAGTACTTC. Translating it yields CAISGGQGVEGETQYF.

Note on this clone: Other DNA sequences in this specimen translate into the identical CDR3. The chain carries TRBV7-8 and TRBJ1-1; the D gene is possibly TRBD1 (6 bases). Trimming removed 5 bases at V and 5 bases at J, with 9 bases between. This CDR3 is built from 12 residues. Germline CDR1 reads SGHVS; CDR2 reads FQNEAQ. The CDR3 here is CASSAQGTEAFF. CDR3 coding DNA: TGTGCCAGCAGCGCACAGGGAACTGAAGCTTTCTTT.

In nucleotides, the CDR3 is TGTGCCAGCAGCCAAACCGACAGGGGACCCTACGAGCAGTACTTC. Translated, it gives CASSQTDRGPYEQYF. This chain uses TRBV4-2 with TRBJ2-7; 8 bases fit TRBD1. Trimming removed 2 bases from V and 2 bases from J; junction bases left unmatched: 5. Germline values: CDR1 LGHNA, CDR2 YNFKEQ. The length of the CDR3 is 15 residues.

This sequence joins TRBV4-1 and TRBJ2-4, with no clear D. Germline CDR1 and CDR2: MGHRA and YSYEKL. V was clipped by 0 bases and J by 0 bases, with 9 bases between them. This CDR3 region has 16 residues. DNA of the CDR3: TGCGCCAGCAGCCAAGATCATCCAGAAGCCAAAAACATTCAGTACTTC. Its translation is CASSQDHPEAKNIQYF.

The chain recombines TRBV7-9 with TRBJ2-2, with TRBD1 matching over 9 bases. This CDR3 is built from 15 residues. V shed 5 bases and J 3 bases; nucleotides not matched to a gene: 4. Looked up from germline, CDR1 is SEHNR and CDR2 is FQNEAQ (reference sequence). The CDR3 DNA sequence: TGTGCCAGCAGCCCCCGGGACAGGGACACCGGGGAGCTGTTTTTT. Amino acid sequence: CASSPRDRDTGELFF.

As regards this clone: This same CDR3 is encoded by further DNA sequences in the sample. The rearrangement links TRBV28 to TRBJ1-3; D unclear. The V gene's germline CDR1 is MDHEN and CDR2 SYDVKM. Trimming shortened V by 3 bases and J by 0 bases, and 6 bases separated the two germline ends. The CDR3 contains 14 residues. CDR3 loop: CASSFRGSGNTIYF. The CDR3 region has the DNA TGTGCCAGCAGTTTCCGAGGCTCTGGAAACACCATATATTTT.

The V call is TRBV28, the J call TRBJ2-3; TRBD2 aligns across 9 bases. Per germline, CDR1 MDHEN and CDR2 SYDVKM. The length of the CDR3 is 14 residues. V lost 7 bases and J lost 4; bases outside the gene matches: 6. The CDR3, as DNA: TGTGCCAGCACAGAGCGGGAGGTCTCAGATACGCAGTATTTT. This gives the protein CASTEREVSDTQYF.

The chain has TRBV9 and TRBJ2-7; maybe TRBD2 (6 bases). The CDR3 spans 15 residues. Trimming pared 0 bases from V and 4 bases from J, leaving 14 bases between. The germline V gene has CDR1 SGDLS and CDR2 YYNGEE. DNA for the CDR3: TGTGCCAGCAGCGTAGCGGAGGGACCTTTTTACGAGCAGTACTTC. It yields the protein CASSVAEGPFYEQYF.

DNA for the CDR3: TGTGCCAGCAGCGAACAGGGGGCAGATACGCAGTATTTT. It encodes CASSEQGADTQYF. This chain uses TRBV5-6 with TRBJ2-3; 8 nucleotides align to TRBD1. This CDR3 comprises 13 residues. Germline assignment: CDR1 SGHDT and CDR2 YYEEEE. V gave up 4 bases and J gave up 4 bases; unmatched junction bases: 2.

V usage is TRBV28 and J usage is TRBJ1-2; 10 bases map to TRBD1. Trimming removed 3 bases from V and 4 bases from J; junction bases left unmatched: 5. The CDR3 extends over 15 amino acids. CDR1 and CDR2 (germline): MDHEN, SYDVKM. The CDR3 here is CASSFSTGGVYGYTF. For the CDR3, the DNA is TGTGCCAGCAGTTTTTCGACAGGGGGCGTCTATGGCTACACCTTC.

The V gene is TRBV6-4, the J gene TRBJ2-1; 9 nucleotides agree with TRBD1. Looked up from germline, CDR1 is MRHNA and CDR2 is SNTAGT. This CDR3 has 17 amino acids. V lost 3 bases and J lost 7; bases outside the gene matches: 13. CDR3 residues: CASSEMDRGGDGNEQFF. CDR3 nucleotide sequence: TGTGCCAGCAGTGAAATGGACAGGGGCGGGGATGGGAATGAGCAGTTCTTC.

The CDR3 reads CASSSPPQQETQYF. The CDR3 DNA follows: TGTGCCAGCAGTTCCCCCCCCCAACAAGAGACCCAGTACTTC. The rearrangement joins TRBV28 to TRBJ2-5; D uncertain. V lost 4 bases to trimming and J lost 2 bases, with 11 bases between them. This CDR3 has 14 residues. Germline CDR1 and CDR2: MDHEN and SYDVKM.

The V gene is TRBV29-1, the J gene TRBJ2-3, with D tentatively TRBD2 (6 bases). The V gene lost 6 bases and the J gene lost 6 bases, with 16 bases spanning the gap. CDR1 is SQVTM, CDR2 ANQGSEA, per germline. The CDR3 covers 13 residues. The CDR3 DNA follows: TGCAGCGTAACGACTAGGGGAATGGATACGCAGTATTTT. Its protein is CSVTTRGMDTQYF.

The chain is built from TRBV5-8 and TRBJ2-7; 8 positions agree with TRBD1. From germline, CDR1 is SGHTS and CDR2 YDEGEE. There are 14 residues in the CDR3. The trim removed 4 bases at V and 1 base at J, leaving 4 bases unmatched. The DNA of the CDR3 is TGTGCCAGCAGCCAGGACAGGGCGTCCTACGAGCAGTACTTC. Translating gives CASSQDRASYEQYF.

This rearrangement joins TRBV5-8 to TRBJ2-5, with 7 nucleotides matching TRBD1. CDR3 size: 15 residues. Germline CDR1 SGHTS, CDR2 YDEGEE. Trimming removed 4 bases from V and 5 bases from J; junction bases left unmatched: 11. The CDR3, as DNA: TGTGCCAGCAGCGTGACGGGACAGTTGGGGGAGACCCAGTACTTC. It codes for CASSVTGQLGETQYF.

The chain employs TRBV7-9 and TRBJ2-7; 8 bases are a match to TRBD2. The CDR3 sequence is 11 residues long. CDR1 and CDR2 from the germline V gene are SEHNR and FQNEAQ (reference sequence). The J segment lost 5 bases and the V segment lost 6 bases, leaving 0 bases of the junction unmatched. CDR3 sequence: CASRLADEQYF. CDR3 DNA sequence: TGTGCCAGCAGACTAGCGGACGAGCAGTACTTC.

The rearrangement joins TRBV19 to TRBJ2-1, with a tentative D call TRBD1 (5 bases). The V and J ends lost 6 bases and 2 bases respectively, with 8 bases between them. The CDR3 runs 13 residues. Germline V CDR1 and CDR2: LNHDA, SQIVND (reference sequence). The CDR3 is CASSRTPYNEQFF. In DNA, the CDR3 is TGTGCCAGTAGCAGGACACCCTACAATGAGCAGTTCTTC.

This clone showed up just once. The rearrangement joins TRBV7-7 to TRBJ2-5, with 7 bases fitting TRBD2. The J call may be in error: the DNA end matches TRBJ2-7 better. The germline V gene has CDR1 SSHAT and CDR2 FNYEAQ (reference sequence). The CDR3 extends over 13 amino acids. The CDR3 protein is CASSFGGEYEQYF. The CDR3 DNA follows: TGTGCCAGCAGCTTTGGGGGGGAATACGAGCAGTACTTC.